The clone carrying this TCR beta chain was counted a few times. What it binds is not known. A template switching step contributed a universal primer site, while unique molecular identifiers were present in the cDNA. TCRdb used MiXCR to reprocess the 5' RACE reads, holding one entry per CDR3 protein. The profile shows more than 400,000 distinct CDR3 sequences, approximately 16% of them singletons. CDR3 length: 18 residues. J lost 3 bases, V lost 1 base, and 9 bases had no gene match. CDR1 is MNHEY, CDR2 SMNVEV, per germline (reference sequence). These data are taken from a study of identical twins. Broader study findings: Abundant beta clonotypes from cord blood bore fewer insertions; memory repertoires lacked this pattern.

In addition, the sample was reused for a study of yellow fever vaccine responses in identical twins. As reported in that work: Twins reportedly mounted vaccine T cell responses that seemed partly convergent, partly personalized.

The source material was CD4+ T cells sorted from blood. The source of this sequence is a young woman in good health. V usage is TRBV27 and J usage is TRBJ2-1; 10 bases line up with TRBD2. CDR3 region: CASSLFASGSYLYNEQFF. The CDR3 coding sequence is TGTGCCAGCAGTTTATTTGCTAGCGGGAGCTATCTCTACAATGAGCAGTTCTTC.